A single sample is the source of the 14 T cell receptor beta chains below, sequenced in a study of cytomegalovirus exposure and HLA in healthy donors. PCR was performed using 60 Vbeta and 13 Jbeta primers. Repertoires were generated with immunoSEQ multiplex PCR, while TCRdb's copy carries only in-frame clones and drops some. The sample records over 100,000 clones, about 82% being singletons. What was sequenced was PBMCs. Receptor source: a female donor in good health and CMV-seropositive.

V and J are TRBV29-1 and TRBJ1-2; tentative D call: TRBD1 (5 bases). V lost 0 bases, J lost 8 bases, and 13 bases lay in between. The CDR3 is made up of 13 amino acids. Germline V gene sequence: CDR1 SQVTM, CDR2 ANQGSEA. The DNA of the CDR3 is TGCAGCGTTGAAGATAGGGGCGGCCTCGGCTACACCTTC. The encoded protein is CSVEDRGGLGYTF.

The gene calls are TRBV28 and TRBJ2-2; no clear D. CDR1 is MDHEN and CDR2 is SYDVKM in the germline V gene. The CDR3 runs to 17 residues. V was trimmed by 5 bases and J by 0 bases, leaving 16 bases between them. Here the CDR3 DNA reads TGTGCCAGCAGTCTTCAGGAAGGCCATTCGAACACCGGGGAGCTGTTTTTT. Protein product: CASSLQEGHSNTGELFF.

The sample holds a few counts of this clone. This sequence joins TRBV6-5 and TRBJ2-7; D is possibly TRBD2 (6 bases). The CDR3 loop spans 11 amino acids. V lost 4 bases to trimming and J lost 9 bases, with 10 bases between them. Per the germline V gene, CDR1 is MNHEY and CDR2 is SVGAGI. The CDR3 spells CASSSAGTQYF. The CDR3 nucleotides are TGTGCCAGCAGTTCCGCGGGGACGCAGTACTTC.

The J gene is TRBJ2-3, the V gene TRBV6-4, with TRBD1 as a possible D gene (6 bases). The CDR3 totals 14 residues. Germline V gives CDR1 MRHNA, CDR2 SNTAGT. V was shortened by 3 bases and J by 5 bases, with 12 bases between the two germline ends. The CDR3 DNA sequence: TGTGCCAGCAGTGAGGGACGAGGGGGAGATACGCAGTATTTT. As protein: CASSEGRGGDTQYF.

The chain has TRBV2 and TRBJ1-1; perhaps TRBD1 as D (5 bases). The CDR3 loop spans 14 amino acids. The V end was cut by 0 bases, the J end by 4 bases, with 9 bases between. From germline, CDR1 is SNHLY and CDR2 FYNNEI. The CDR3 region has the DNA TGTGCCAGCAGTGAAGCCGGGGGGACCACTGAAGCTTTCTTT. It translates to CASSEAGGTTEAFF.

The chain joins TRBV4-1 to TRBJ2-7; 8 bases agree with TRBD2. This CDR3 spans 17 amino acids. Germline V gene data show CDR1 as MGHRA and CDR2 as YSYEKL. V gave up 6 bases and J gave up 3 bases; unmatched junction bases: 16. CDR3 protein: CASRYKQTSGENYEQYF. DNA of the CDR3: TGCGCCAGCAGGTACAAACAAACTAGCGGAGAAAACTACGAGCAGTACTTC.

The rearrangement joins TRBV28 to TRBJ1-4; 7 nucleotides line up with TRBD1. The length of the CDR3 is 14 residues. Germline lookup yields CDR1 MDHEN and CDR2 SYDVKM. The J segment lost 8 bases and the V segment lost 6 bases, leaving 9 bases of the junction unmatched. Written as DNA, the CDR3 is TGTGCCAGCAGAGCGACAGGGAGAAGAGAAAAACTGTTTTTT. It yields the protein CASRATGRREKLFF.

The rearrangement joins TRBV29-1 to TRBJ2-5; TRBD2 might be the D (5 bases). Trimming shortened V by 7 bases and J by 1 base, and 10 bases separated the two germline ends. From germline, CDR1 is SQVTM and CDR2 ANQGSEA. The CDR3 contains 12 residues. As DNA, the CDR3 is TGCAGCGCTGACTACTTCCAAGAGACCCAGTACTTC. The encoded protein is CSADYFQETQYF. Complete variable domain (other parts from reference TRBV29-1 and TRBJ2-5): SAVISQKPSRDICQRGTSLTIQCQVDSQVTMMFWYRQQPGQSLTLIATANQGSEATYESGFVIDKFPISRPNLTFSTLTVSNMSPEDSSIYLCSADYFQETQYFGPGTRLLVL.

The chain joins TRBV28 to TRBJ2-3; the match to TRBD1 covers 7 bases. The ends lost 9 bases at V and 0 bases at J; junction bases unmatched: 12. Looked up from germline, CDR1 is MDHEN and CDR2 is SYDVKM. The CDR3 spans 16 residues. The CDR3 DNA follows: TGTGCCAGTTACGAACAGGGGACCTTTAGCACAGATACGCAGTATTTT. Translation gives CASYEQGTFSTDTQYF.

The V call is TRBV5-4, the J call TRBJ2-1; D is possibly TRBD1 (5 bases). V dropped 0 bases and J dropped 2 bases, with 12 bases sitting between them. The CDR3 runs to 16 residues. Germline assignment: CDR1 SGHNT and CDR2 YYREEE (reference sequence). CDR3: CASSLGQGGPYNEQFF. The CDR3 nucleotides are TGTGCCAGCAGCTTGGGTCAGGGCGGCCCCTACAATGAGCAGTTCTTC.

This clone turned up a few times. CDR3 nucleotide sequence: TGCGCCAGCAGCTTGGTTGGGACAGGGGATAACACTGAAGCTTTCTTT. Its translation: CASSLVGTGDNTEAFF. The rearrangement joins TRBV5-1 to TRBJ1-1; the match to TRBD1 covers 10 bases. There are 16 residues in the CDR3. The V gene end was trimmed by 0 bases and the J gene end by 2 bases; junction bases not matched to a gene: 4. Germline V gene data show CDR1 as SGHRS and CDR2 as YFSETQ.

The chain is built from TRBV30 and TRBJ2-7; perhaps TRBD2 as D (6 bases). The CDR3 contains 14 residues. Germline assignment: CDR1 GTSNPN and CDR2 SVGIG (reference sequence). V was cut by 5 bases and J by 0 bases, with 14 bases left in between. CDR3 in DNA: TGTGCCTGGGGAGCGGGCTTTAGCTCCTACGAGCAGTACTTC. It is translated as CAWGAGFSSYEQYF.

The chain uses TRBV7-3 and TRBJ2-1; D unresolved. Trimming left V 1 base short and J 7 bases short, with 5 bases between. This CDR3 spans 12 amino acids. Germline V CDR1 and CDR2: SGHTA, FQGTGA. Here the CDR3 reads CASSLSRNEQFF. The CDR3 nucleotides are TGTGCCAGCAGCTTAAGCAGAAATGAGCAGTTCTTC.

The gene calls are TRBV7-3 and TRBJ2-1, with TRBD2 identical over 7 bases. Germline V gene sequence: CDR1 SGHTA, CDR2 FQGTGA. After removal of 0 bases from V and 8 bases from J, the junction contained 7 bases not matched to a gene. This CDR3 region has 15 residues. In DNA, the CDR3 is TGTGCCAGCAGCTTAACGGCGGGAGCTACCCATGAGCAGTTCTTC. Translating it yields CASSLTAGATHEQFF. Together with reference TRBV7-3 and TRBJ2-1, the CDR3 gives the full variable domain: GAGVSQTPSNKVTEKGKYVELRCDPISGHTALYWYRQSLGQGPEFLIYFQGTGAADDSGLPNDRFFAVRPEGSVSTLKIQRTERGDSAVYLCASSLTAGATHEQFFGPGTRLTVL.